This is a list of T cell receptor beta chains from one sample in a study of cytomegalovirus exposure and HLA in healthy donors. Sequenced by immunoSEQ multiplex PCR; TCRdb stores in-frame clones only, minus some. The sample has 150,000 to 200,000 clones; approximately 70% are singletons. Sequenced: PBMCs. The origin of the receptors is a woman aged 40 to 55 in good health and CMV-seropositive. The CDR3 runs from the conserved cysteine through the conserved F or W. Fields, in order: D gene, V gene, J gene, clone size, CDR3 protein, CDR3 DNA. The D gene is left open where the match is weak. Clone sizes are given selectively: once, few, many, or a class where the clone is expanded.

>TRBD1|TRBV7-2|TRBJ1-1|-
CASRQGKMNTEAFF
TGTGCCAGCCGACAGGGAAAAATGAACACTGAAGCTTTCTTT
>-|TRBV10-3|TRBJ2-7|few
CAISDTSPHEQYF
TGTGCCATCAGTGATACTAGTCCCCACGAGCAGTACTTC
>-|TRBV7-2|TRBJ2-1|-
CASSPTWTVYSYNEQFF
TGTGCCAGCAGTCCCACATGGACAGTTTACTCCTACAATGAGCAGTTCTTC
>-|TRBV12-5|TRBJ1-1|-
CASGLPKWGPTEAFF
TGTGCTAGTGGTTTGCCTAAGTGGGGGCCGACTGAAGCTTTCTTT
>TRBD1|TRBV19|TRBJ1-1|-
CASSTGQGGTEAFF
TGTGCCAGTAGCACTGGACAGGGTGGGACTGAAGCTTTCTTT
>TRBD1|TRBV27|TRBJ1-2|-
CASSLRQGTFGYTF
TGTGCCAGCTCGCTCCGACAGGGAACCTTTGGCTACACCTTC
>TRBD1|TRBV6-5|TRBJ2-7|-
CASSRTGTVTYEQYF
TGTGCCAGCAGTCGGACCGGGACAGTAACCTACGAGCAGTACTTC
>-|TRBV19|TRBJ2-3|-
CASSPRTRADTQYF
TGTGCCAGTAGTCCCCGGACTCGAGCAGATACGCAGTATTTT
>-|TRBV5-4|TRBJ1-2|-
CASSPDNYGYPF
TGTGCCAGCAGCCCTGATAACTATGGCTACCCCTTC
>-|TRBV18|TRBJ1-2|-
CASSPQATVNYGYTF
TGTGCCAGCTCACCACAGGCGACAGTTAACTATGGCTACACCTTC
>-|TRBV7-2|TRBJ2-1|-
CASSFRSLVPRGEQFF
TGTGCCAGCAGCTTCCGGTCCCTGGTCCCCAGAGGGGAGCAGTTCTTC
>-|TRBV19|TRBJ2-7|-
CASSPRGEQYF
TGTGCCAGTAGTCCCCGGGGCGAGCAGTACTTC
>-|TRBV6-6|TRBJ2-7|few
CASSPLGREQYF
TGTGCCAGCAGCCCCTTGGGCCGCGAGCAGTACTTC
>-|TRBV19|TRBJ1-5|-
CASSFQPQHF
TGTGCCAGTTCGTTTCAGCCCCAGCATTTT
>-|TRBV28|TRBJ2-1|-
CASSLGGGDVNEQFF
TGTGCCAGCAGTTTAGGGGGGGGCGATGTCAATGAGCAGTTCTTC
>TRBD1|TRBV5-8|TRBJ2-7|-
CASSLAGGRYEQYF
TGTGCCAGCAGCTTGGCAGGGGGACGCTACGAGCAGTACTTC
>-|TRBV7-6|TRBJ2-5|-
CASSQQTTQETQYF
TGTGCCAGCAGCCAACAGACAACCCAAGAGACCCAGTACTTC
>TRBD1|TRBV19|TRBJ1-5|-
CASSIMTGRQPQHF
TGTGCCAGTAGTATAATGACAGGGCGTCAGCCCCAGCATTTT
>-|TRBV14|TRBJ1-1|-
CASSQEGLRGAFF
TGTGCCAGCAGCCAAGAGGGACTAAGGGGTGCTTTCTTT
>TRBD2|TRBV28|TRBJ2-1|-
CASSPSGSRNEQFF
TGTGCCAGCAGCCCCAGCGGGAGTAGAAATGAGCAGTTCTTC
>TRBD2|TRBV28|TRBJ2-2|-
CASSSRLADTGELFF
TGTGCCAGCAGTTCCCGCCTAGCGGACACCGGGGAGCTGTTTTTT
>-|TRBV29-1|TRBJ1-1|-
CSVGSLLRDTEAFF
TGCAGCGTTGGCAGTCTCCTCCGGGACACTGAAGCTTTCTTT
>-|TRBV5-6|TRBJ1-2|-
CASSLGQPAEGYTF
TGTGCCAGCAGCTTGGGACAGCCCGCGGAGGGCTACACCTTC
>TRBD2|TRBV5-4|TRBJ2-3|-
CASSRTSGSGTDTQYF
TGTGCCAGCAGTCGGACTAGCGGGTCTGGCACAGATACGCAGTATTTT
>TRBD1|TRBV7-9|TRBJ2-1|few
CASSSIRDRGYEQFF
TGTGCCAGCAGCTCGATCCGGGACAGGGGATATGAGCAGTTCTTC
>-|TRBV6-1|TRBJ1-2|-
CASSTEREPIYGYTF
TGTGCCAGCAGTACGGAGCGGGAGCCAATCTATGGCTACACCTTC
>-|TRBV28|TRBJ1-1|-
CASSFQGQAFF
TGTGCCAGCAGTTTTCAAGGACAGGCTTTCTTT
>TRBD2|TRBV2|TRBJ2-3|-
CASSALSSGGADTQYF
TGTGCCAGCAGTGCGTTGTCTAGCGGGGGTGCAGATACGCAGTATTTT
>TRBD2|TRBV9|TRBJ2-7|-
CASSVSGTPYEQYF
TGTGCCAGCAGCGTGAGCGGGACCCCCTACGAGCAGTACTTC
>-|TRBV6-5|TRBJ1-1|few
CASGLTVNTEAFF
TGTGCCAGCGGACTAACAGTTAACACTGAAGCTTTCTTT
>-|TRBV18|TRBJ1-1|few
CASSPGLPRDTEAFF
TGTGCCAGCTCACCGGGGCTCCCAAGAGACACTGAAGCTTTCTTT
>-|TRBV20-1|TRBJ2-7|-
CSGFASEQYF
TGCAGTGGGTTCGCCAGCGAGCAGTACTTC
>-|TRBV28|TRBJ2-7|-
CASSLVFVQGLNF
TGTGCCAGCAGTTTGGTCTTCGTACAGGGTTTGAACTTC
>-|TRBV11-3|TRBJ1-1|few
CASSSREGGTEAFF
TGTGCCAGCAGCTCCCGGGAGGGAGGCACTGAAGCTTTCTTT
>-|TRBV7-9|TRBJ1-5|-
CASSLAFEGKGDQPQHF
TGTGCCAGCAGCTTAGCGTTTGAGGGGAAGGGGGATCAGCCCCAGCATTTT
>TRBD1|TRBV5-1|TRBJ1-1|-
CASSLPPGTRGLMNTEAFF
TGCGCCAGCAGCCTACCCCCCGGGACCAGGGGGCTAATGAACACTGAAGCTTTCTTT
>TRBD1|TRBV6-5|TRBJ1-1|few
CASSYYRGMAFF
TGTGCCAGCAGTTACTACAGGGGTATGGCTTTCTTT
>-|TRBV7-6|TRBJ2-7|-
CSSSLWQGGSYF
TGTTCCAGCAGCTTATGGCAGGGCGGCTCGTACTTC
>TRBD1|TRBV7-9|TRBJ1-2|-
CASSYTTGTNYGYTF
TGTGCCAGCAGCTACACGACAGGGACTAACTATGGCTACACCTTC
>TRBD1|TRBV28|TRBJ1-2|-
CASIPGTANYGYTF
TGTGCCAGCATTCCCGGGACAGCTAACTATGGCTACACCTTC
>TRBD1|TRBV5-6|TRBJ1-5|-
CASSHHPGGAGNQPQHF
TGTGCCAGCAGCCACCACCCAGGGGGCGCCGGCAATCAGCCCCAGCATTTT
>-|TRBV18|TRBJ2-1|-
CASSPFREKNNEQFF
TGTGCCAGCTCACCCTTCCGGGAAAAGAACAATGAGCAGTTCTTC
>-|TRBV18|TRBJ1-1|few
CASSRGEGLNTEAFF
TGTGCCAGCTCCCGAGGGGAGGGGTTGAACACTGAAGCTTTCTTT
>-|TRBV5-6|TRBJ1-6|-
CASSLEDRGNSPLHF
TGTGCCAGCAGCTTGGAGGATCGGGGGAATTCACCCCTCCACTTT
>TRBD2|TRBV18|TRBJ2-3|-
CASSPLRLAGSTDTQYF
TGTGCCAGCTCACCACTTAGACTAGCGGGTAGCACAGATACGCAGTATTTT
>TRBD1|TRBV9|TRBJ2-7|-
CASSAGDRGLNSYEQYF
TGTGCCAGCAGCGCCGGGGACAGGGGGCTCAACTCCTACGAGCAGTACTTC